This T cell receptor beta chain came from a study of shared clonotypes between healthy human individuals. Study information: Donors were two women and three men aged 18 to 49. Each donor contributed plates that comprised three CD4 naive, three CD4 memory, two CD8 naive and one CD8 memory.

This CDR3 has 14 amino acids. The J segment lost 5 bases and the V segment lost 4 bases, leaving 4 bases of the junction unmatched. CDR1 MNHEY and CDR2 SMNVEV come from the germline V gene (reference sequence). Some clones are missing from TCRdb's copy, which holds only in-frame ones; the method was immunoSEQ multiplex PCR. The repertoire consists of 950,000 to 1,200,000 clones, with around three quarters occurring once and the leading ten covering 0.89%. Of note for this clone: Its target is unknown.

Study observations and caveats: Sample collection involved blood only; tissue repertoires are likely different.

Sequencing was carried out using memory CD4+ T cells from PBMCs. Subset reported: CD45RA-negative fraction. The chain joins TRBV27 to TRBJ2-5, with 10 bases matching TRBD2. The TCR was taken from a man aged 18 to 30 in good health. Some clones in this sample may be carry-over from other donors' samples. CDR3 in amino acids: CASSSSGSFETQYF. The CDR3 coding sequence is TGTGCCAGCAGTTCTAGCGGGAGTTTTGAGACCCAGTACTTC.